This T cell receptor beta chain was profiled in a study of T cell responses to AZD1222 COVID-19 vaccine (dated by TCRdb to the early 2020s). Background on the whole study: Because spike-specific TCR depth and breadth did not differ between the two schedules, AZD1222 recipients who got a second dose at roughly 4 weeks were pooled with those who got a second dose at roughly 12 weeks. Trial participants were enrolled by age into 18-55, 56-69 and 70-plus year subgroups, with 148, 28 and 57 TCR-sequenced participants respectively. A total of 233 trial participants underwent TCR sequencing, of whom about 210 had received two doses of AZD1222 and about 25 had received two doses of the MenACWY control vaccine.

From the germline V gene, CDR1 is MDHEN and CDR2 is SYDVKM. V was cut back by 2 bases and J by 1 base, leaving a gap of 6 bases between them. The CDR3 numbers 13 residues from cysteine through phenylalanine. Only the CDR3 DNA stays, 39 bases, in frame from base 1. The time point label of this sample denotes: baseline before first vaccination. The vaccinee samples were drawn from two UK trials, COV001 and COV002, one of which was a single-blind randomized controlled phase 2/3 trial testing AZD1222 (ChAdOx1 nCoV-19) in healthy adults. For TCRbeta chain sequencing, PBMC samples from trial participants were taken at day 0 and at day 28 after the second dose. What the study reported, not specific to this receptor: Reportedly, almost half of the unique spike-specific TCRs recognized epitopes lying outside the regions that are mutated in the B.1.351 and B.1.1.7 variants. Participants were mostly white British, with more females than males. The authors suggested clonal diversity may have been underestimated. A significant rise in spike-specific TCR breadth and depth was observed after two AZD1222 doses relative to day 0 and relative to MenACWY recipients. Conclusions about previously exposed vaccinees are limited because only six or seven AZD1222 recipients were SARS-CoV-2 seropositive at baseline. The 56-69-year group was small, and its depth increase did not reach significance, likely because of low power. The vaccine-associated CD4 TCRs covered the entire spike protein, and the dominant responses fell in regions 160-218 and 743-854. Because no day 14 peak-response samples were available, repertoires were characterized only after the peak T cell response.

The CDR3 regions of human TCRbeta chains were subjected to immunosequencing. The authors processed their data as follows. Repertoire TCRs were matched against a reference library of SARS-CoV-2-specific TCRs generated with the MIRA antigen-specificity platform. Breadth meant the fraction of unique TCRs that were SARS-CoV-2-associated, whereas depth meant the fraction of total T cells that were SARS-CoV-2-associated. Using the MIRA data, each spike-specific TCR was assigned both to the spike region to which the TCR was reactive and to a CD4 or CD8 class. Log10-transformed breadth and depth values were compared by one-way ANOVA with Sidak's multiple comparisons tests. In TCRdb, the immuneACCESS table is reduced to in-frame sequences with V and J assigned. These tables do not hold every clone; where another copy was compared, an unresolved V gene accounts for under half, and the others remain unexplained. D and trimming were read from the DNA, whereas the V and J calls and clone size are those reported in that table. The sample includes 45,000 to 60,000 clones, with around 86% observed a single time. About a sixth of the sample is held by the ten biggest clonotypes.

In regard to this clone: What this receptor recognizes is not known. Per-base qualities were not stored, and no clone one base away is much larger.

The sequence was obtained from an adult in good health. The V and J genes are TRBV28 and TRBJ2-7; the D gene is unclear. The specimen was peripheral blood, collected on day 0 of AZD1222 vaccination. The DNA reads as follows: TGTGCCAGCAGTTTACTGGGTTCCTACGAGCAGTACTTC. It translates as CASSLLGSYEQYF.